The 27 T cell receptor beta chains given below trace back to one sample, sequenced in a study of beta chain features in type 1 diabetes. Study-wide findings and caveats: Shorter TCRB CDR3s, moderately but significantly so, were found in Type 1 diabetes patients in all four CD4+ subsets.

The antigens of these receptors remain unknown. Expressed TCRB transcripts got sequenced, as all isolated RNA was reverse transcribed. Some clones are missing from TCRdb's copy, which holds only in-frame ones; the method was immunoSEQ multiplex PCR. This sample carries 95,000 to 150,000 clones, roughly 17% of them seen once, and the ten largest clones take 2.6%. Sequencing used central memory CD4+ T cells from blood. The receptors here all came from a man aged 18 to 30 with type 1 diabetes.

As concerns this clone: With a far larger clone one base away, a read error is the likely cause. The CDR3 DNA reads TGCAGCGTGAGACAGGGGGCGGACTGGACCGGGGAGCTGTTTTTT. Protein sequence: CSVRQGADWTGELFF. The chain recombines TRBV29-1 with TRBJ2-2; 10 positions match TRBD1. Per germline, CDR1 SQVTM and CDR2 ANQGSEA. The CDR3 covers 15 residues. The V gene end was trimmed by 6 bases and the J gene end by 5 bases; junction bases not matched to a gene: 9.

Ten or more counts support this clone. This sequence joins TRBV25-1 and TRBJ1-2, with TRBD1 matching 8 bases. This CDR3 contains 15 residues. Germline lookup yields CDR1 MGHDK and CDR2 SYGVNS. V lost 7 bases, J lost 6 bases, and 13 bases stayed unmatched. The CDR3 DNA is TGTGCCAGCACTCACGGGGGCAGGGGGCATAATGGCTACACCTTC. Protein: CASTHGGRGHNGYTF.

This clone showed up just a few times. The same CDR3 can be traced to other DNA sequences in this sample. The chain joins TRBV7-9 to TRBJ2-5, with unresolved D. V was cut by 5 bases and J by 4 bases, with 8 bases left in between. The germline V gene encodes CDR1 SEHNR and CDR2 FQNEAQ (reference sequence). The CDR3 is made up of 12 amino acids. CDR3 residues: CASSPSGETQYF. The CDR3 region has the DNA TGTGCCAGCAGCCCATCGGGAGAGACCCAGTACTTC.

The V call is TRBV29-1, the J call TRBJ1-1; a weak D match, TRBD1 (6 bases). The V end was cut by 6 bases, the J end by 0 bases, with 14 bases between. The CDR3 loop spans 14 amino acids. The V gene's germline CDR1 is SQVTM and CDR2 ANQGSEA. The CDR3 nucleotides are TGCAGCGTCCACCCCGGGACACTGAACACTGAAGCTTTCTTT. It specifies CSVHPGTLNTEAFF.

In regard to this clone: At one end the junction does not follow the germline gene, possibly because of a read error. The rearrangement links TRBV2 to TRBJ2-5; 8 positions match TRBD1. Per germline, CDR1 SNHLY and CDR2 FYNNEI. The CDR3 extends over 16 amino acids. CDR3 protein: CASIERTGKDQETQYF. The CDR3 DNA reads TGTGCCAGCATTGAAAGGACAGGGAAGGATCAAGAGACCCAGTACTTC.

Only a few counts were recorded for this clone. The rearrangement links TRBV5-1 to TRBJ2-1; D is unclear. V was cut by 4 bases and J by 4 bases, with 12 bases left in between. CDR3 size: 14 residues. Germline assignment: CDR1 SGHRS and CDR2 YFSETQ. The CDR3 nucleotides read TGCGCCAGCAGCCTCGACCCGGATTACAATGAGCAGTTCTTC. This gives the protein CASSLDPDYNEQFF.

This clone was seen a handful of times. The genes are TRBV18 and TRBJ1-2; no firm D call. The germline CDR1 and CDR2 sequences are KGHSH and LQKENI. The CDR3 covers 15 residues. Deletions cut 6 bases from V and 0 bases from J, with 14 bases between. The CDR3 nucleotides read TGTGCCAGCTCCCCGACGGGAATGACTAACTATGGCTACACCTTC. Translating it yields CASSPTGMTNYGYTF. The whole variable domain, remainder taken from reference TRBV18 and TRBJ1-2, is NAGVMQNPRHLVRRRGQEARLRCSPMKGHSHVYWYRQLPEEGLKFMVYLQKENIIDESGMPKERFSAEFPKEGPSILRIQQVVRGDSAAYFCASSPTGMTNYGYTFGSGTRLTVV.

This chain connects TRBV30 to TRBJ2-3; unclear D gene. Germline V gene lookup returns CDR1 GTSNPN and CDR2 SVGIG (reference sequence). This CDR3 contains 12 residues. Trimming left V 4 bases short and J 4 bases short, with 9 bases between. The CDR3 DNA reads as TGTGCCTGGACCCTCTTCTCAGATACGCAGTATTTT. This codes for CAWTLFSDTQYF. The entire variable domain, with the rest obtained from reference TRBV30 and TRBJ2-3, is as follows: SQTIHQWPATLVQPVGSPLSLECTVEGTSNPNLYWYRQAAGRGLQLLFYSVGIGQISSEVPQNLSASRPQDRQFILSSKKLLLSDSGFYLCAWTLFSDTQYFGPGTRLTVL.

V is TRBV30 and J is TRBJ2-1, with TRBD1 matching 8 bases. Germline CDR1 and CDR2: GTSNPN and SVGIG (reference sequence). Trimming at V came to 0 bases and at J to 1 base, leaving 5 bases not matched to a gene. The CDR3 length is 16 residues. The CDR3 nucleotides are TGTGCCTGGAGTGTAGGATGGGACAGGTCCTACAATGAGCAGTTCTTC. Its protein product is CAWSVGWDRSYNEQFF.

In this sample, this clone turned up a few times. The V and J genes are TRBV5-1 and TRBJ2-1, with 12 bases matching TRBD2. Germline trimming cut 3 bases from V and 7 bases from J; bases unmatched to any gene: 14. CDR3 length: 18 residues. Germline V gene data show CDR1 as SGHRS and CDR2 as YFSETQ. The CDR3 DNA reads as TGCGCCAGCAGCTCCCTTGCTAGCGGGGGGGCTGGAGGTAATGAGCAGTTCTTC. It codes for CASSSLASGGAGGNEQFF.

The DNA of the CDR3 is TGTGCCAGCTTCCCCCTGTGGACAGACCGCTACAATGAGCAGTTCTTC. Protein sequence: CASFPLWTDRYNEQFF. The chain combines TRBV11-2 with TRBJ2-1, with a possible D match to TRBD1 (6 bases). Trimming took 8 bases from V and 3 from J, leaving 20 bases between them. The CDR3 sequence is 16 residues long. Per germline, CDR1 SGHAT and CDR2 FQNNGV.

The chain carries TRBV7-9 and TRBJ1-2, with TRBD1 as a possible D gene (5 bases). The CDR3 contains 14 residues. Looked up from germline, CDR1 is SEHNR and CDR2 is FQNEAQ (reference sequence). Trimming pared 5 bases from V and 3 bases from J, leaving 13 bases between. The CDR3 here is CASSPLGGDYGYTF. CDR3 DNA sequence: TGTGCCAGCAGCCCTCTCGGGGGTGACTATGGCTACACCTTC.

Only a few counts were recorded for this clone. The gene calls are TRBV11-2 and TRBJ2-1; 9 positions agree with TRBD1. The ends lost 5 bases at V and 4 bases at J; junction bases unmatched: 9. The CDR3 has 16 amino acids. Germline V gene data show CDR1 as SGHAT and CDR2 as FQNNGV. The CDR3 loop reads CASSPLQGASYNEQFF. DNA for the CDR3: TGTGCCAGCAGCCCGCTACAGGGGGCGAGTTACAATGAGCAGTTCTTC.

The chain recombines TRBV5-4 with TRBJ2-5; TRBD2 matches at 7 bases. The germline V gene encodes CDR1 SGHNT and CDR2 YYREEE (reference sequence). The J segment lost 7 bases and the V segment lost 3 bases, leaving 3 bases of the junction unmatched. This CDR3 is built from 12 residues. The CDR3 is CASSSGGGTQYF. The DNA for the CDR3 is TGTGCCAGCAGCTCGGGAGGCGGGACCCAGTACTTC.

This clone was seen at least ten times. V usage is TRBV4-2 and J usage is TRBJ2-4; D may be TRBD1 or TRBD2 (7 bases each). Trimming pared 0 bases from V and 7 bases from J, leaving 13 bases between. Germline V gene lookup returns CDR1 LGHNA and CDR2 YNFKEQ. The CDR3 sequence is 15 residues long. The CDR3, as DNA: TGTGCCAGCAGCCAAGATCTGCAGGGGGGGAACATTCAGTACTTC. This translates into CASSQDLQGGNIQYF.

This clone is medium-sized. The V gene is TRBV29-1, the J gene TRBJ2-3; the D gene is possibly TRBD2 (5 bases). The germline V gene has CDR1 SQVTM and CDR2 ANQGSEA. The V and J ends lost 1 base and 1 base respectively, with 15 bases between them. The CDR3 runs 16 residues. The CDR3 loop is CSVEGAGNLGTDTQYF. CDR3 nucleotide sequence: TGCAGCGTTGAAGGCGCGGGTAACTTGGGCACAGATACGCAGTATTTT.

This clone was recorded a few times. The chain recombines TRBV5-6 with TRBJ1-1; 7 bases agree with TRBD1. This CDR3 region has 11 residues. V was clipped by 5 bases and J by 11 bases; unmatched bases: 6. Germline loops: CDR1 SGHDT, CDR2 YYEEEE. Here the CDR3 reads CASSYDRDAFF. As DNA, the CDR3 is TGTGCCAGCAGTTATGACAGGGACGCTTTCTTT.

This clone was recorded a few times. The genes are TRBV7-2 and TRBJ1-4, with unresolved D. The germline V gene has CDR1 SGHTA and CDR2 FQGNSA. This CDR3 contains 14 residues. The V end lost 1 base, the J end lost 7 bases, and 10 bases lay between the germline ends. CDR3 residues: CASSLGRQPEKLFF. CDR3 nucleotide sequence: TGTGCCAGCAGCTTAGGGCGTCAGCCTGAAAAACTGTTTTTT.

The table lists this clone with a few counts. The V and J genes are TRBV9 and TRBJ1-1; perhaps TRBD1 as D (5 bases). Germline lookup yields CDR1 SGDLS and CDR2 YYNGEE. The V end was cut by 0 bases, the J end by 3 bases, with 12 bases between. CDR3 length: 15 residues. The CDR3, as DNA: TGTGCCAGCAGCGTAGGAATCGGGGGAGACACTGAAGCTTTCTTT. Translation gives CASSVGIGGDTEAFF.

The J gene is TRBJ2-5, the V gene TRBV4-1, with 15 nucleotides matching TRBD2. J lost 4 bases, V lost 1 base, and 4 bases had no gene match. Germline V gives CDR1 MGHRA, CDR2 YSYEKL. This CDR3 spans 17 amino acids. The CDR3 sequence: CASSQVGLAGGRETQYF. CDR3 nucleotide sequence: TGCGCCAGCAGCCAAGTGGGACTAGCGGGAGGCCGAGAGACCCAGTACTTC.

J is TRBJ2-7 and V is TRBV29-1; the match to TRBD2 covers 7 bases. This CDR3 is built from 12 residues. V lost 7 bases and J lost 6; bases outside the gene matches: 9. Germline-derived CDR1 and CDR2 are SQVTM and ANQGSEA. The CDR3 reads CSGMKPSGEQYF. Here the CDR3 DNA reads TGCAGCGGGATGAAACCTAGCGGCGAGCAGTACTTC.

Only a few counts were recorded for this clone. The chain is built from TRBV5-1 and TRBJ1-1; D remains ambiguous. This CDR3 contains 14 residues. Germline CDR1 and CDR2: SGHRS and YFSETQ. With 1 base removed from V and 3 bases from J, the gap between germline ends came to 10 bases. The CDR3 DNA reads as TGCGCCAGCAGCTTGATTGGGTCAGACACTGAAGCTTTCTTT. Protein sequence: CASSLIGSDTEAFF. The full variable domain, completed using reference TRBV5-1 and TRBJ1-1, is KAGVTQTPRYLIKTRGQQVTLSCSPISGHRSVSWYQQTPGQGLQFLFEYFSETQRNKGNFPGRFSGRQFSNSRSEMNVSTLELGDSALYLCASSLIGSDTEAFFGQGTRLTVV.

This clone was recorded many times. The chain employs TRBV5-6 and TRBJ2-6; D ambiguous. The V and J ends lost 2 bases and 1 base respectively, with 4 bases between them. The CDR3 is 14 amino acids. The germline CDR1 and CDR2 sequences are SGHDT and YYEEEE. The CDR3 sequence is CASSFPSGANVLTF. The CDR3, as DNA: TGTGCCAGCAGCTTCCCTTCTGGGGCCAACGTCCTGACTTTC.

This clone was seen only a few times. This chain joins TRBV29-1 and TRBJ2-1; 7 bases fit TRBD1. The CDR3 length is 14 residues. Germline V lookup: CDR1 SQVTM, CDR2 ANQGSEA. The V segment lost 5 bases and the J segment 0 bases; nucleotides outside the gene matches: 4. CDR3 loop: CSVQQGTSYNEQFF. The CDR3 region has the DNA TGCAGCGTTCAACAGGGGACCTCCTACAATGAGCAGTTCTTC.

Only a few counts were recorded for this clone. This chain connects TRBV4-1 to TRBJ2-7; TRBD2 agrees at 7 bases. Germline loops: CDR1 MGHRA, CDR2 YSYEKL. This CDR3 has 15 amino acids. The trim removed 1 base at V and 4 bases at J, leaving 7 bases unmatched. CDR3 residues: CASSQVPGGPYEQYF. Here the CDR3 DNA reads TGCGCCAGCAGCCAAGTTCCGGGAGGCCCATACGAGCAGTACTTC.

This clone was counted only a few times. This chain joins TRBV30 and TRBJ1-1; a possible D gene is TRBD1 (6 bases). Trimming pared 8 bases from V and 0 bases from J, leaving 10 bases between. Germline V gives CDR1 GTSNPN, CDR2 SVGIG (reference sequence). The CDR3 contains 12 residues. In DNA form, the CDR3 reads TGTGCCGTGGAGGGGGTGAACACTGAAGCTTTCTTT. Translated, it gives CAVEGVNTEAFF.

There are many counts of this clone. This sample also contains other DNA sequences that code for the same CDR3. The chain employs TRBV7-2 and TRBJ2-5; no definite D call. Trimming removed 3 bases at V and 2 bases at J, with 4 bases between. Germline V gives CDR1 SGHTA, CDR2 FQGNSA. The CDR3 is 12 amino acids. The DNA for the CDR3 is TGTGCCAGCAGCTTCTATCAAGAGACCCAGTACTTC. It encodes CASSFYQETQYF.